The 27 T cell receptor beta chains given below trace back to one sample, sequenced in a study of T cell responses to AZD1222 COVID-19 vaccine. Produced via immunoSEQ multiplex PCR; TCRdb's table is partial and in-frame only. The data hold tens of thousands of clones, with approximately 88% observed a single time. The specimen was peripheral blood, collected on day 0 of AZD1222 vaccination. The receptors derive from an adult in good health.

This clone has only a few counts. This sequence joins TRBV2 and TRBJ2-2; D ambiguous. The V end lost 6 bases, the J end lost 1 base, and 9 bases lay between the germline ends. The germline V gene encodes CDR1 SNHLY and CDR2 FYNNEI. The CDR3 length is 14 residues. In nucleotides, the CDR3 is TGTGCCAGCAGGGCGACACAGAACACCGGGGAGCTGTTTTTT. Translation: CASRATQNTGELFF.

The chain links TRBV9 to TRBJ1-1; 9 nucleotides match TRBD1. This CDR3 has 16 amino acids. Per germline, CDR1 SGDLS and CDR2 YYNGEE. Trimming removed 0 bases from V and 0 bases from J; junction bases left unmatched: 3. CDR3: CASSVVGTGMNTEAFF. CDR3 coding DNA: TGTGCCAGCAGCGTAGTTGGGACAGGGATGAACACTGAAGCTTTCTTT.

This clone appeared once. V gene TRBV6-1 combines with J gene TRBJ2-7, with D possibly TRBD1 on 5 matching bases. The V end lost 2 bases, the J end lost 5 bases, and 13 bases lay between the germline ends. CDR1 and CDR2 (germline): MNHNS, SASEGT. This CDR3 is built from 14 residues. The CDR3 nucleotides read TGTGCCAGCAGTGAACAGGGCCAGGTTAACGAGCAGTACTTC. It yields the protein CASSEQGQVNEQYF.

This sequence joins TRBV27 and TRBJ1-5; 9 bases match TRBD1. This CDR3 region has 14 residues. With V trimmed by 4 bases and J by 4 bases, 2 bases remained unmatched. Germline CDR1 reads MNHEY; CDR2 reads SMNVEV (reference sequence). DNA for the CDR3: TGTGCCAGCAGTTACAGGGGGCCAAATCAGCCCCAGCATTTT. Its translation: CASSYRGPNQPQHF.

The chain employs TRBV27 and TRBJ1-6, with TRBD1 as a possible D gene (5 bases). CDR3 length equals 15 residues. The V end was cut by 4 bases, the J end by 3 bases, with 10 bases between. Germline V gene data show CDR1 as MNHEY and CDR2 as SMNVEV (reference sequence). This chain's CDR3 is CASSSGGRYNSPLHF. CDR3 in DNA: TGTGCCAGCAGTTCGGGGGGTCGCTATAATTCACCCCTCCACTTT.

V gene TRBV7-8 combines with J gene TRBJ2-7; 8 nucleotides agree with TRBD1. V dropped 5 bases and J dropped 0; count of bases not matched to a gene: 9. The V gene's germline CDR1 is SGHVS and CDR2 FQNEAQ. The CDR3 spans 16 residues. In DNA, the CDR3 is TGTGCCAGCAGCAGAGAAGCAGGGGGCAACTCCTACGAGCAGTACTTC. Encoded protein: CASSREAGGNSYEQYF.

The J gene is TRBJ1-1, the V gene TRBV7-2; TRBD1 agrees at 7 bases. V shed 3 bases, J shed 1 base, and the junction held 8 bases outside the gene matches. This CDR3 has 16 residues. The germline CDR1 and CDR2 sequences are SGHTA and FQGNSA. CDR3 sequence (DNA): TGTGCCAGCAGCTTTGGAACAGGGGCCCGGAACACTGAAGCTTTCTTT. It yields the protein CASSFGTGARNTEAFF.

The count of this clone is one. V usage is TRBV14 and J usage is TRBJ2-7, with 8 bases fitting TRBD1. The junction had 3 bases not matched to a gene; V was cut back by 6 bases and J by 5 bases. The CDR3 length is 12 residues. CDR1 and CDR2 (germline): SGHDN, FVKESK. CDR3: CASRDRGHEQYF. DNA for the CDR3: TGTGCCAGCAGAGACAGGGGCCACGAGCAGTACTTC.

The rearrangement uses TRBV5-1 and TRBJ1-2; weak D call: TRBD1 (6 bases). This CDR3 is built from 15 residues. V shed 7 bases and J shed 2 bases, with 18 bases lying between them. CDR1 and CDR2 (germline): SGHRS, YFSETQ. Here the CDR3 reads CASRTDGGGNYGYTF. CDR3 in DNA: TGCGCCAGCCGTACAGATGGAGGGGGGAACTATGGCTACACCTTC.

CDR3 sequence: CASSSSGQWLAKNIQYF. The CDR3, as DNA: TGTGCCAGCAGCTCTTCGGGACAGTGGCTAGCCAAAAACATTCAGTACTTC. The V gene is TRBV7-8, the J gene TRBJ2-4; 7 bases agree with TRBD1. CDR3 length equals 17 residues. Losses at the gene ends were 4 bases for V and 0 bases for J; bases not matched to a gene: 9. Germline CDR1 and CDR2: SGHVS and FQNEAQ.

This clone was detected only a few times. The identical CDR3 is also encoded by other nucleotide sequences in the sample. The chain combines TRBV19 with TRBJ2-6, with 8 bases lining up with TRBD2. CDR1 and CDR2 (germline): LNHDA, SQIVND (reference sequence). This CDR3 has 18 amino acids. The V and J ends lost 3 bases and 2 bases, in that order; junction bases with no gene match: 9. The CDR3, as DNA: TGTGCCAGTAGTATCGCCGGGGGGGCAAGGGCTGGGGCCAACGTCCTGACTTTC. This codes for CASSIAGGARAGANVLTF.

The rearrangement links TRBV29-1 to TRBJ1-2; 11 nucleotides line up with TRBD1. The V and J ends lost 3 bases and 3 bases, in that order; junction bases with no gene match: 3. The CDR3 sequence is 14 residues long. Germline V gene lookup returns CDR1 SQVTM and CDR2 ANQGSEA. Written as DNA, the CDR3 is TGCAGCGTTGAGGGGACAGGGGGTCACTATGGCTACACCTTC. Translating it yields CSVEGTGGHYGYTF. The whole variable domain, filled in from reference TRBV29-1 and TRBJ1-2, reads SAVISQKPSRDICQRGTSLTIQCQVDSQVTMMFWYRQQPGQSLTLIATANQGSEATYESGFVIDKFPISRPNLTFSTLTVSNMSPEDSSIYLCSVEGTGGHYGYTFGSGTRLTVV.

The V gene is TRBV29-1, the J gene TRBJ1-5; TRBD1 agrees at 10 bases. V dropped 6 bases and J dropped 7; count of bases not matched to a gene: 9. The CDR3 has 14 amino acids. Germline values: CDR1 SQVTM, CDR2 ANQGSEA. The CDR3, as DNA: TGCAGCGTGGGCTCCGGGACAGGGGACCAGCCCCAGCATTTT. Encoded protein: CSVGSGTGDQPQHF.

The CDR3 loop is CASRIERGVWNEQFF. DNA of the CDR3: TGTGCCAGCAGAATAGAGCGGGGGGTGTGGAATGAGCAGTTCTTC. The chain has TRBV27 and TRBJ2-1, with 9 bases fitting TRBD2. Germline trimming cut 6 bases from V and 7 bases from J; bases unmatched to any gene: 10. This CDR3 comprises 15 residues. Germline-derived CDR1 and CDR2 are MNHEY and SMNVEV (reference sequence).

V and J are TRBV6-5 and TRBJ2-3; TRBD1 aligns across 8 bases. CDR1 and CDR2 (germline): MNHEY, SVGAGI. Germline trimming cut 5 bases from V and 10 bases from J; bases unmatched to any gene: 8. The CDR3 sequence is 13 residues long. The CDR3, as DNA: TGTGCCAGCAGTCGCAGGGGGCTCCCGGCGCAGTATTTT. Its protein product is CASSRRGLPAQYF.

The chain has TRBV28 and TRBJ2-3; unclear D gene. The ends were cut back, 3 bases at V and 2 bases at J, with 6 bases in the middle. The length of the CDR3 is 13 residues. Germline V gives CDR1 MDHEN, CDR2 SYDVKM. DNA for the CDR3: TGTGCCAGCAGTTTTCTTGTCACAGATACGCAGTATTTT. This gives the protein CASSFLVTDTQYF.

The chain is built from TRBV7-8 and TRBJ1-1; D remains unclear. The V end was cut by 1 base, the J end by 8 bases, with 8 bases between. The germline V gene has CDR1 SGHVS and CDR2 FQNEAQ. CDR3 length: 12 residues. CDR3 coding DNA: TGTGCCAGCAGCTTAGGGCTTGGGGAAGCTTTCTTT. It specifies CASSLGLGEAFF. Together with reference TRBV7-8 and TRBJ1-1, the CDR3 gives the full variable domain: GAGVSQSPRYKVAKRGQDVALRCDPISGHVSLFWYQQALGQGPEFLTYFQNEAQLDKSGLPSDRFFAERPEGSVSTLKIQRTQQEDSAVYLCASSLGLGEAFFGQGTRLTVV.

This chain joins TRBV19 and TRBJ2-7, with 8 bases identical to TRBD1. Germline assignment: CDR1 LNHDA and CDR2 SQIVND (reference sequence). The CDR3 sequence is 13 residues long. Losses at the gene ends were 10 bases for V and 3 bases for J; bases not matched to a gene: 8. The CDR3 DNA reads TGTGCCACCGGACAGGGCCCTTTCTACGAGCAGTACTTC. Translating it yields CATGQGPFYEQYF.

This clone occurred once. This chain joins TRBV5-1 and TRBJ1-3, with 7 bases that match TRBD1. Germline loops: CDR1 SGHRS, CDR2 YFSETQ. CDR3 length: 15 residues. V shed 0 bases, J shed 2 bases, and the junction held 2 bases outside the gene matches. The CDR3 DNA follows: TGCGCCAGCAGCTTGGCTCAGGGGGCTGGAAACACCATATATTTT. This translates into CASSLAQGAGNTIYF.

The rearrangement links TRBV6-1 to TRBJ2-7; a weak D match, TRBD1 (6 bases). Trimming took off 3 bases at V and 0 bases at J, with 9 bases between the two ends. The germline V gene encodes CDR1 MNHNS and CDR2 SASEGT. This CDR3 contains 14 residues. The CDR3 DNA is TGTGCCAGCAGTGAGCTGGGGGCCTCCTACGAGCAGTACTTC. The encoded protein is CASSELGASYEQYF.

The chain employs TRBV9 and TRBJ1-2, with D maybe TRBD1 (5 bases). Trimming pared 2 bases from V and 4 bases from J, leaving 18 bases between. The CDR3 contains 16 residues. CDR1 is SGDLS and CDR2 is YYNGEE in the germline V gene. As DNA, the CDR3 is TGTGCCAGCAGCGTGACTGCGGACATTGGCCCCTATGGCTACACCTTC. Translation: CASSVTADIGPYGYTF.

The chain combines TRBV7-3 with TRBJ2-3, with D perhaps TRBD2 (6 bases). Germline loops: CDR1 SGHTA, CDR2 FQGTGA. V was shortened by 7 bases and J by 0 bases, with 11 bases between the two germline ends. This CDR3 is 14 amino acids long. The CDR3 nucleotides are TGTGCCAGCAAAACTAGCCCTAGCACAGATACGCAGTATTTT. It encodes CASKTSPSTDTQYF. Supplemented by reference TRBV7-3 and TRBJ2-3, the full variable domain reads GAGVSQTPSNKVTEKGKYVELRCDPISGHTALYWYRQSLGQGPEFLIYFQGTGAADDSGLPNDRFFAVRPEGSVSTLKIQRTERGDSAVYLCASKTSPSTDTQYFGPGTRLTVL.

The chain employs TRBV4-1 and TRBJ2-7, with TRBD2 matching 7 bases. J was trimmed by 1 base and V by 1 base; bases with no gene match: 4. This CDR3 spans 15 amino acids. The V gene's germline CDR1 is MGHRA and CDR2 YSYEKL. The CDR3 here is CASSQATSLSYEQYF. The CDR3 nucleotides read TGCGCCAGCAGCCAAGCGACTAGCCTTTCCTACGAGCAGTACTTC.

As DNA, the CDR3 is TGTGCCAGCAGCTTCCCACAGGGGAGGACTGAAGCTTTCTTT. Its translation is CASSFPQGRTEAFF. The chain recombines TRBV5-6 with TRBJ1-1; TRBD1 aligns across 7 bases. Germline V gene sequence: CDR1 SGHDT, CDR2 YYEEEE. This CDR3 contains 14 residues. Trimming at V came to 2 bases and at J to 5 bases, leaving 6 bases not matched to a gene.

This clone is termed medium-sized. The chain combines TRBV27 with TRBJ2-5; D uncertain. V was pared by 6 bases and J by 5 bases, with 16 bases between. CDR1 is MNHEY, CDR2 SMNVEV, per germline (reference sequence). The CDR3 is made up of 14 amino acids. The CDR3 nucleotides read TGTGCCAGCAGACCCACGCCGGCAATGGAGACCCAGTACTTC. The encoded protein is CASRPTPAMETQYF.

The chain combines TRBV11-3 with TRBJ2-1, with a possible D match to TRBD2 (7 bases). The CDR3 runs to 15 residues. CDR1 SGHNT and CDR2 YENEEA come from the germline V gene. Trimming removed 0 bases from V and 5 bases from J, with 11 bases in between. The chain's CDR3 is CASSLENGGHNEQFF. Here the CDR3 DNA reads TGTGCCAGCAGCTTAGAAAACGGGGGGCACAATGAGCAGTTCTTC.

The gene calls are TRBV19 and TRBJ1-2; 9 bases agree with TRBD1. This CDR3 spans 15 amino acids. Germline trimming cut 5 bases from V and 2 bases from J; bases unmatched to any gene: 6. Germline V lookup: CDR1 LNHDA, CDR2 SQIVND (reference sequence). The CDR3 bases are TGTGCCAGTAGTGGAGACAGGGGGGCGAACTATGGCTACACCTTC. As protein: CASSGDRGANYGYTF.